These 18 T cell receptor beta chains originate from one sample sequenced in a study of Graves' ophthalmopathy and Graves' hyperthyroidism. The authors amplified TCR beta CDR3 regions, and they did so from RNA transcripts for repertoire sequencing. First-round RT-PCR used HTBI primers; second-round multiplex PCR followed. TCRdb analysed the multiplex PCR reads with MiXCR anew, one entry per CDR3 protein. This sample yields 200,000 to 250,000 distinct CDR3 sequences, of which around 50% are seen a single time; about half belongs to the top ten. Sequencing was done on a sample of peripheral blood. Receptors originate from an adult man with Graves' ophthalmopathy.

This clonotype has only a few counts. The V gene is TRBV20-1, the J gene TRBJ1-5; maybe TRBD1 (5 bases). Germline CDR1 and CDR2: DFQATT and SNEGSKA (reference sequence). This CDR3 has 13 residues. Deletions cut 3 bases from V and 8 bases from J, with 14 bases between. CDR3 loop: CSARTEPLEPQHF. CDR3 sequence (DNA): TGCAGTGCTAGGACAGAGCCGTTGGAGCCCCAGCATTTT.

This clonotype was counted a few times. The chain carries TRBV7-3 and TRBJ1-1; D uncertain. V lost 6 bases and J 4 bases, leaving 12 bases between the germline ends. Germline assignment: CDR1 SGHTA and CDR2 FQGTGA. The CDR3 is made up of 13 amino acids. The CDR3 here is CASSMVLGTEAFF. The DNA of the CDR3 is TGTGCCAGCAGTATGGTCCTGGGCACTGAAGCTTTCTTT. Full variable domain (rest looked up from reference TRBV7-3 and TRBJ1-1): GAGVSQTPSNKVTEKGKYVELRCDPISGHTALYWYRQSLGQGPEFLIYFQGTGAADDSGLPNDRFFAVRPEGSVSTLKIQRTERGDSAVYLCASSMVLGTEAFFGQGTRLTVV.

As for this clonotype: At one end, the junction sequence differs from germline, possibly due to a read error. The chain links TRBV10-3 to TRBJ2-7; D call uncertain. CDR3 length: 13 residues. Per germline, CDR1 ENHRY and CDR2 SYGVKD. The CDR3 spells CASSYDDGYEQYF. CDR3 DNA: TGTGCCAGCAGTTACGACGACGGCTACGAGCAGTACTTC.

The chain uses TRBV12-3 or TRBV12-4 and TRBJ1-5, with 9 bases identical to TRBD1. V was clipped by 2 bases and J by 3 bases; unmatched bases: 5. The CDR3 consists of 16 residues. CDR3 nucleotide sequence: TGTGCCAGCAGTTTACGGGACAGGGATTTCAATCAGCCCCAGCATTTT. This gives the protein CASSLRDRDFNQPQHF.

This chain joins TRBV5-1 and TRBJ2-6; D is possibly TRBD1 (6 bases). The CDR3 is 19 residues long. CDR1 and CDR2 (germline): SGHRS, YFSETQ. Between the trimmed V and J ends, which lost 0 bases and 1 base, there was a span of 17 bases. The CDR3 protein is CASSLAGVRGGSGANVLTF. The CDR3 DNA is TGCGCCAGCAGCTTGGCCGGGGTCAGGGGCGGGTCTGGGGCCAACGTCCTGACTTTC.

The rearrangement joins TRBV20-1 to TRBJ1-6; D not certain. The CDR3 consists of 17 residues. Between the trimmed V and J ends, which lost 3 bases and 4 bases, there was a span of 19 bases. Germline V gene lookup returns CDR1 DFQATT and CDR2 SNEGSKA (reference sequence). As DNA, the CDR3 is TGCAGTGCTAGGGGGATTGGAGTGGGCATTTATAATTCACCCCTCCACTTT. This encodes CSARGIGVGIYNSPLHF.

The chain carries TRBV2 and TRBJ1-1; TRBD1 might be the D (5 bases). The CDR3 length is 11 residues. Trimming left V 5 bases short and J 11 bases short, with 12 bases between. Germline values: CDR1 SNHLY, CDR2 FYNNEI. In DNA form, the CDR3 reads TGTGCCAGCAGTTTCGGTCGGGGGGCTTTCTTT. Translated, it gives CASSFGRGAFF.

The CDR3 here is CASTVRDGEQYF. The CDR3 bases are TGTGCCAGCACCGTGAGGGACGGCGAGCAGTACTTC. This chain uses TRBV12-3 or TRBV12-4 with TRBJ2-7; possibly TRBD1 or TRBD2 for D (5 bases each). This CDR3 comprises 12 residues. The V gene lost 7 bases and the J gene lost 6 bases, with 13 bases spanning the gap.

V and J are TRBV2 and TRBJ1-5; 7 bases line up with TRBD1. CDR1 SNHLY and CDR2 FYNNEI come from the germline V gene. CDR3 length: 14 residues. V dropped 5 bases and J dropped 9; count of bases not matched to a gene: 10. The CDR3 loop reads CASSPRQGGWPQHF. The CDR3 nucleotides are TGTGCCAGCAGTCCACGACAGGGCGGGTGGCCCCAGCATTTT.

The V gene is TRBV7-8, the J gene TRBJ2-7; 12 nucleotides align to TRBD1. CDR3 length: 17 residues. After removal of 1 base from V and 9 bases from J, the junction contained 13 bases not matched to a gene. Germline-derived CDR1 and CDR2 are SGHVS and FQNEAQ. The CDR3 is CASSLESGTGGVDTQYF. The CDR3 DNA sequence: TGTGCCAGCAGCTTAGAGTCCGGGACAGGGGGCGTAGATACGCAGTACTTC.

This rearrangement joins TRBV9 to TRBJ1-2; D uncertain. V lost 4 bases to trimming and J lost 4 bases, with 14 bases between them. This CDR3 has 14 residues. Germline lookup yields CDR1 SGDLS and CDR2 YYNGEE. CDR3 sequence: CASSQDNSLYGYTF. The CDR3 DNA reads TGTGCCAGCAGCCAAGATAACAGCCTCTATGGCTACACCTTC.

The rearrangement links TRBV29-1 to TRBJ2-2; TRBD1 matches at 8 bases. The V and J ends lost 8 bases and 2 bases, in that order; junction bases with no gene match: 4. CDR3 size: 13 residues. Germline V gives CDR1 SQVTM, CDR2 ANQGSEA. CDR3 nucleotides: TGCAGCATTGGACAGGGAAACACCGGGGAGCTGTTTTTT. It is translated as CSIGQGNTGELFF.

There are a few counts of this clonotype. CDR3 sequence reads: CASGSGRGTGELFF. CDR3 in DNA: TGTGCCAGCGGTAGCGGTCGTGGGACCGGGGAGCTGTTTTTT. The chain combines TRBV19 with TRBJ2-2; TRBD2 might be the D (6 bases). Germline V lookup: CDR1 LNHDA, CDR2 SQIVND (reference sequence). V lost 9 bases and J 5 bases, leaving 16 bases between the germline ends. This CDR3 has 14 residues.

This sequence joins TRBV20-1 and TRBJ1-2; 11 positions agree with TRBD1. J gave up 4 bases and V 4 bases, and 11 bases lay outside the gene matches. The CDR3 consists of 16 residues. CDR1 is DFQATT and CDR2 is SNEGSKA in the germline V gene (reference sequence). CDR3 sequence reads: CSATRLGQGAIYGYTF. Here the CDR3 DNA reads TGCAGTGCTACACGACTTGGACAGGGGGCGATCTATGGCTACACCTTC.

Regarding this clonotype: A read error may account for a junction end that differs from germline. The J gene is TRBJ2-2, the V gene TRBV10-1; possibly TRBD2 for D (5 bases). Germline CDR1 reads WNHNN; CDR2 reads SYGVQD (reference sequence). This CDR3 is 14 amino acids long. The CDR3 region has the DNA TGCGCCAGCAGTCAGTCCCCCTACACCGGGGAGCTGGTTTTT. As protein: CASSQSPYTGELVF.

The rearrangement joins TRBV20-1 to TRBJ2-7; 11 bases match TRBD2. Losses at the gene ends were 1 base for V and 3 bases for J; bases not matched to a gene: 11. The CDR3 runs to 17 residues. Germline V CDR1 and CDR2: DFQATT, SNEGSKA (reference sequence). The DNA of the CDR3 is TGCAGTGCTAGAGGTGCACCTAGCGGGGGGTCCAACTACGAGCAGTACTTC. Protein sequence: CSARGAPSGGSNYEQYF.

The chain joins TRBV9 to TRBJ1-6; D may be TRBD1 (6 bases). V was pared by 4 bases and J by 8 bases, with 16 bases between. The CDR3 runs 15 residues. From germline, CDR1 is SGDLS and CDR2 YYNGEE. The CDR3 loop is CASSRIRRGDSPLHF. The CDR3 DNA reads TGTGCCAGCAGCCGCATAAGGAGGGGGGATTCACCCCTCCACTTT.

This chain uses TRBV18 with TRBJ1-1; D is ambiguous. Trimming left V 2 bases short and J 7 bases short, with 8 bases between. This CDR3 region has 12 residues. Germline V gene sequence: CDR1 KGHSH, CDR2 LQKENI. The CDR3 loop reads CASSPGKVEAFF. CDR3 DNA: TGTGCCAGCTCACCAGGGAAAGTTGAAGCTTTCTTT.